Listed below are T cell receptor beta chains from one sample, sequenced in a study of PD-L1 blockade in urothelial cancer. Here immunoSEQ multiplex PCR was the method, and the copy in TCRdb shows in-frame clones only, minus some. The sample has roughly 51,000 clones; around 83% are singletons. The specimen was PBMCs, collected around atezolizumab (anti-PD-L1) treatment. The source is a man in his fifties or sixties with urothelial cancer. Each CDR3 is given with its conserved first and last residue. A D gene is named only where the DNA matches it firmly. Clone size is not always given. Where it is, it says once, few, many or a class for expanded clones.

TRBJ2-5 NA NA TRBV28 CASSLPTPQETQYF TGTGCCAGCAGTCTACCCACTCCGCAAGAGACCCAGTACTTC
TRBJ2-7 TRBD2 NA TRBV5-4 CASSWGLAGATKDEQYF TGTGCCAGCAGCTGGGGACTAGCGGGGGCCACAAAGGACGAGCAGTACTTC
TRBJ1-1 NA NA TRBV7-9 CASSLVMGSEAFF TGTGCCAGCAGCTTAGTCATGGGCTCTGAAGCTTTCTTT
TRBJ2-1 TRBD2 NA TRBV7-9 CASSKRGLAGDWGNEQFF TGTGCCAGCAGCAAGCGGGGACTAGCGGGAGATTGGGGCAATGAGCAGTTCTTC
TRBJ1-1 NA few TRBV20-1 CSATQEPEAFF TGCAGTGCAACTCAAGAACCTGAAGCTTTCTTT
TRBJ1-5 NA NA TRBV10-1 CASSEGAYSNQPQHF TGCGCCAGCAGTGAGGGGGCCTATAGCAATCAGCCCCAGCATTTT
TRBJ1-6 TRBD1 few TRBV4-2 CASSQTTGGFENSPLHF TGTGCCAGCAGCCAAACAACAGGGGGATTTGAGAATTCACCCCTCCACTTT
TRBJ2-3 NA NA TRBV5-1 CASSAGLSHTDTQYF TGCGCCAGCAGCGCCGGACTATCCCACACAGATACGCAGTATTTT
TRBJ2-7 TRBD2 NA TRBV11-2 CASSLSLAGANEQYF TGTGCCAGCAGCTTATCCTTAGCGGGAGCTAACGAGCAGTACTTC
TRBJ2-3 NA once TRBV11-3 CASSLGLVPDTQYF TGTGCCAGCAGCTTAGGTCTAGTCCCAGATACGCAGTATTTT
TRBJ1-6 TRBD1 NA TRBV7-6 CASSPTGRNSPLHF TGTGCCAGCAGCCCGACAGGGCGTAATTCACCCCTCCACTTT
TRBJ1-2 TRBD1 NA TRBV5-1 CASSSSGGRNNYGYTF TGCGCCAGCAGCTCCTCAGGGGGCCGGAATAACTATGGCTACACCTTC
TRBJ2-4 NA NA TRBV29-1 CSVEGQGAKNIQYF TGCAGCGTTGAGGGTCAGGGAGCCAAAAACATTCAGTACTTC
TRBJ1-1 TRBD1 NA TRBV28 CASIQGGQNTEAFF TGTGCCAGCATCCAGGGGGGTCAAAACACTGAAGCTTTCTTT
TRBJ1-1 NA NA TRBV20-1 CSARQNTEAFF TGCAGTGCCAGACAGAACACTGAAGCTTTCTTT
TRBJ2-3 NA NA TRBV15 CATSRDGLEADTQYF TGTGCCACCAGCAGAGATGGTCTAGAGGCAGATACGCAGTATTTT
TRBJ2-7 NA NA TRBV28 CASRPRLQTYEQYF TGTGCCAGCAGGCCGCGACTACAGACCTACGAGCAGTACTTC
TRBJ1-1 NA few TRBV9 CASSEQGRSTEAFF TGTGCCAGCAGCGAACAGGGTAGGAGCACTGAAGCTTTCTTT
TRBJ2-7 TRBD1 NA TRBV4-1 CASSQLPGQGSYEQYF TGCGCCAGCAGCCAACTCCCGGGACAGGGCTCCTACGAGCAGTACTTC
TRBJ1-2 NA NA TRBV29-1 CSVDFSTYGYTF TGCAGCGTTGACTTTAGCACCTATGGCTACACCTTC
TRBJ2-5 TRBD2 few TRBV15 CATSKQRGGGETQYF TGTGCCACCAGCAAGCAGCGGGGGGGTGGGGAGACCCAGTACTTC
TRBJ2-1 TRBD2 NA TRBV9 CASSVQGLAGAYEQFF TGTGCCAGCAGCGTGCAAGGACTAGCGGGGGCGTATGAGCAGTTCTTC
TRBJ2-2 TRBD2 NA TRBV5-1 CASSSGAGLTGELFF TGCGCCAGCAGCTCCGGAGCGGGACTTACCGGGGAGCTGTTTTTT
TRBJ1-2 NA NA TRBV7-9 CASRDGTQLRGYTF TGTGCCAGCAGAGACGGGACTCAATTAAGAGGCTACACCTTC
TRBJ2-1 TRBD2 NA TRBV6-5 CASNLAGGSDEQFF TGTGCCAGCAACCTAGCGGGAGGGTCTGATGAGCAGTTCTTC
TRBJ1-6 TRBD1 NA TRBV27 CASSWGQSNSPLHF TGTGCCAGCAGTTGGGGACAGTCAAATTCACCCCTCCACTTT
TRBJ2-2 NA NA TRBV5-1 CASSLSKGRSTGELFF TGCGCCAGCAGCTTGAGCAAGGGGCGCAGCACCGGGGAGCTGTTTTTT
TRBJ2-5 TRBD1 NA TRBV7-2 CASRQGASGETQYF TGTGCCAGCAGACAGGGGGCTAGTGGAGAGACCCAGTACTTC
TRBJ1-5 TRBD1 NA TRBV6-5 CASSSRDRGLNQPQHF TGTGCCAGCAGTTCCCGGGACAGGGGACTTAATCAGCCCCAGCATTTT
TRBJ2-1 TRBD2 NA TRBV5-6 CASSPAGGSSGSEQFF TGTGCCAGCAGCCCCGCGGGAGGTTCGTCTGGGAGTGAGCAGTTCTTC
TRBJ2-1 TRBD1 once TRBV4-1 CASSRTGTGELEQFF TGCGCCAGCAGCCGGACCGGGACAGGGGAACTTGAGCAGTTCTTC
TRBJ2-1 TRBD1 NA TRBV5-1 CASSMDRGNEQFF TGCGCCAGCAGCATGGACAGGGGGAATGAGCAGTTCTTC
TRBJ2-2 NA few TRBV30 CASPSSANTGELFF TGTGCCTCACCTTCCAGCGCGAACACCGGGGAGCTGTTTTTT
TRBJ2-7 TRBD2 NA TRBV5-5 CASSFRASGGSSYEQYF TGTGCCAGCAGCTTCCGGGCTAGCGGGGGCTCTTCCTACGAGCAGTACTTC
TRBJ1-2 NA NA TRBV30 CAWSISGTPYGYTF TGTGCCTGGAGTATCTCCGGGACACCCTATGGCTACACCTTC
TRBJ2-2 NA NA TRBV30 CAWSVMAGFTGELFF TGTGCCTGGAGTGTAATGGCAGGGTTTACCGGGGAGCTGTTTTTT
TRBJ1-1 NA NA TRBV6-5 CASREPGQNTEAFF TGTGCCAGCAGGGAACCGGGACAGAACACTGAAGCTTTCTTT
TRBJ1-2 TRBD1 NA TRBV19 CASSSGQIANYGYTF TGTGCCAGTAGTTCGGGACAGATAGCTAACTATGGCTACACCTTC
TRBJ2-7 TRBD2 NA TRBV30 CAWNAGVGYEQYF TGTGCCTGGAACGCGGGGGTCGGGTACGAGCAGTACTTC
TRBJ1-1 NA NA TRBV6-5 CASSLVMNTEAFF TGTGCCAGCAGTCTAGTCATGAACACTGAAGCTTTCTTT
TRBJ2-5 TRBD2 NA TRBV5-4 CASSSGLGETQYF TGTGCCAGCAGCTCCGGACTAGGAGAGACCCAGTACTTC
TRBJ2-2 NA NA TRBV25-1 CASKQDAGELFF TGTGCCAGCAAACAGGACGCCGGGGAGCTGTTTTTT
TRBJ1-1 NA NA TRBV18 CASSLGLATEAFF TGTGCCAGCTCCCTCGGGCTAGCCACTGAAGCTTTCTTT
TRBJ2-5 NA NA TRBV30 CAWSNQEKETQYF TGTGCCTGGAGTAACCAGGAAAAAGAGACCCAGTACTTC
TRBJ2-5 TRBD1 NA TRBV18 CASSPITGVWETQYF TGTGCCAGCTCACCAATCACAGGGGTTTGGGAGACCCAGTACTTC
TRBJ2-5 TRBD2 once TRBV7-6 CASSLLLRGGETQYF TGTGCCAGCAGCTTACTCTTACGGGGGGGGGAGACCCAGTACTTC
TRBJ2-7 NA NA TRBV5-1 CASGTPDFPYEQYF TGCGCCAGCGGCACTCCTGACTTCCCCTACGAGCAGTACTTC
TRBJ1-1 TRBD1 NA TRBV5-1 CASSYGQGGLNTEAFF TGCGCCAGCAGCTACGGACAGGGGGGGTTGAACACTGAAGCTTTCTTT
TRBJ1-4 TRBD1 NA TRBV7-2 CASSLRTGATNEKLFF TGTGCCAGCAGCCTCAGGACAGGAGCAACTAATGAAAAACTGTTTTTT
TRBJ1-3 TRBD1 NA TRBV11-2 CASSSLRAGGRSGNTIYF TGTGCCAGCAGCTCCCTGAGGGCAGGGGGAAGATCTGGAAACACCATATATTTT